Following are 29 T cell receptor beta chains from one sample sequenced in a study of cytomegalovirus exposure and HLA in healthy donors. PCR used 60 Vbeta primers and 13 Jbeta primers. TCRdb's copy holds only in-frame clones and misses some; the assay was immunoSEQ multiplex PCR. The repertoire consists of about 300,000 clones, with about nine tenths occurring once and the leading ten covering around 3.7%. The specimen was PBMCs. Receptors originate from a man aged 40-49 years in good health and CMV-seropositive.

V and J are TRBV5-4 and TRBJ1-1, with 7 bases aligning to TRBD1. V shed 1 base and J 4 bases; nucleotides not matched to a gene: 4. The CDR3 runs to 14 residues. Germline V gene lookup returns CDR1 SGHNT and CDR2 YYREEE (reference sequence). The CDR3: CASSLKTGITEAFF. The DNA of the CDR3 is TGTGCCAGCAGCTTGAAGACAGGGATCACTGAAGCTTTCTTT.

This clone was counted once. The genes are TRBV30 and TRBJ1-5, with 9 bases identical to TRBD1. The CDR3 spans 13 residues. CDR1 is GTSNPN, CDR2 SVGIG, per germline (reference sequence). The trim removed 2 bases at V and 8 bases at J, leaving 4 bases unmatched. CDR3 sequence (DNA): TGTGCCTGGAGTTCGACAGGGGGGGAGCCCCAGCATTTT. Protein: CAWSSTGGEPQHF.

The CDR3 loop reads CASGMGGGGNTIYF. As DNA, the CDR3 is TGTGCCAGCGGGATGGGGGGTGGTGGAAACACCATATATTTT. The rearrangement uses TRBV6-1 and TRBJ1-3, with a possible D match to TRBD1 (5 bases). Germline V gene sequence: CDR1 MNHNS, CDR2 SASEGT. V lost 8 bases and J lost 3, with 14 bases in between. This CDR3 region has 14 residues.

This chain connects TRBV4-2 to TRBJ2-1, with TRBD2 matching 11 bases. V lost 4 bases to trimming and J lost 5 bases; unmatched junction nucleotides: 10. CDR3 size: 17 residues. Germline V lookup: CDR1 LGHNA, CDR2 YNFKEQ. The CDR3 is CASSPTSGRGTDNEQFF. Here the CDR3 DNA reads TGTGCCAGCAGCCCCACTAGCGGGAGAGGTACTGACAATGAGCAGTTCTTC.

A remark on this clone: At one end the junction does not follow the germline gene, possibly because of a read error. The gene calls are TRBV4-1 and TRBJ1-2; no clear D gene. Germline V gene data show CDR1 as MGHRA and CDR2 as YSYEKL. This CDR3 is 13 amino acids long. The DNA of the CDR3 is TGCGCCAGCAGCCAAGCTTCGTACTATGGCTACATCTTC. Translating gives CASSQASYYGYIF.

The V call is TRBV28, the J call TRBJ1-4, with TRBD1 matching 7 bases. The V gene end was trimmed by 5 bases and the J gene end by 8 bases; junction bases not matched to a gene: 8. Germline CDR1 reads MDHEN; CDR2 reads SYDVKM. This CDR3 has 14 residues. The CDR3 loop is CASSVGQYREKLFF. CDR3 nucleotide sequence: TGTGCCAGCAGTGTGGGACAGTATCGCGAAAAACTGTTTTTT. The full variable domain, completed using reference TRBV28 and TRBJ1-4, is DVKVTQSSRYLVKRTGEKVFLECVQDMDHENMFWYRQDPGLGLRLIYFSYDVKMKEKGDIPEGYSVSREKKERFSLILESASTNQTSMYLCASSVGQYREKLFFGSGTQLSVL.

The chain joins TRBV19 to TRBJ1-2, with 9 nucleotides matching TRBD1. J was trimmed by 5 bases and V by 4 bases; bases with no gene match: 8. This CDR3 spans 15 amino acids. The germline gives CDR1 LNHDA, CDR2 SQIVND (reference sequence). The CDR3 is CASSTDRGRKYGYTF. The CDR3 coding sequence is TGTGCCAGTAGTACGGACAGGGGAAGGAAGTATGGCTACACCTTC. Combining the CDR3 with reference TRBV19 and TRBJ1-2 gives the whole variable domain DGGITQSPKYLFRKEGQNVTLSCEQNLNHDAMYWYRQDPGQGLRLIYYSQIVNDFQKGDIAEGYSVSREKKESFPLTVTSAQKNPTAFYLCASSTDRGRKYGYTFGSGTRLTVV.

This chain links TRBV5-1 with TRBJ2-1; D remains ambiguous. The CDR3 extends over 14 amino acids. Germline CDR1 SGHRS, CDR2 YFSETQ. The V end was cut by 2 bases, the J end by 0 bases, with 6 bases between. DNA of the CDR3: TGCGCCAGCAGCTTTCCTAGCTCCTACAATGAGCAGTTCTTC. This codes for CASSFPSSYNEQFF.

The genes are TRBV18 and TRBJ2-2; 9 bases fit TRBD1. This CDR3 has 16 residues. The germline gives CDR1 KGHSH, CDR2 LQKENI. Losses at the gene ends were 5 bases for V and 1 base for J; bases not matched to a gene: 5. DNA of the CDR3: TGTGCCAGCTCAGAGACGGGACAGGGGAACACCGGGGAGCTGTTTTTT. It encodes CASSETGQGNTGELFF. The full variable domain, with the rest looked up from reference TRBV18 and TRBJ2-2, is NAGVMQNPRHLVRRRGQEARLRCSPMKGHSHVYWYRQLPEEGLKFMVYLQKENIIDESGMPKERFSAEFPKEGPSILRIQQVVRGDSAAYFCASSETGQGNTGELFFGEGSRLTVL.

This chain connects TRBV5-4 to TRBJ2-5; 9 bases are shared with TRBD2. Trimming at V came to 2 bases and at J to 5 bases, leaving 4 bases not matched to a gene. CDR3 length: 14 amino acids. CDR1 and CDR2 (germline): SGHNT, YYREEE (reference sequence). The CDR3 coding sequence is TGTGCCAGCAGCTTTTGGACTAGCGAGGAGACCCAGTACTTC. Translation: CASSFWTSEETQYF.

This clone occurred once. The chain carries TRBV29-1 and TRBJ2-7; tentative D call: TRBD2 (5 bases). CDR1 and CDR2 (germline): SQVTM, ANQGSEA. Trimming pared 7 bases from V and 7 bases from J, leaving 20 bases between. CDR3 size: 13 residues. The CDR3 loop reads CSGRADKTGEQYF. Written as DNA, the CDR3 is TGCAGCGGGCGGGCGGATAAAACGGGTGAGCAGTACTTC.

J is TRBJ2-7 and V is TRBV7-8, with D possibly being TRBD2 (6 bases). The CDR3 runs 16 residues. Deletions cut 5 bases from V and 0 bases from J, with 17 bases between. Germline CDR1 SGHVS, CDR2 FQNEAQ. The chain's CDR3 is CASSLGLSSVSYEQYF. The DNA for the CDR3 is TGTGCCAGCAGCCTAGGCCTATCTAGCGTCTCCTACGAGCAGTACTTC.

This CDR3 is CASSSQVIQPQHF. Here the CDR3 DNA reads TGTGCCAGTAGTTCACAGGTGATTCAGCCCCAGCATTTT. The rearrangement joins TRBV19 to TRBJ1-5, with D maybe TRBD1 (5 bases). With 5 bases removed from V and 6 bases from J, the gap between germline ends came to 11 bases. CDR1 and CDR2 (germline): LNHDA, SQIVND (reference sequence). The CDR3 consists of 13 residues.

CDR3 DNA: TGTGCCAGCAGACCCGGACAGGCCTACAATGAGCAGTTCTTC. Protein: CASRPGQAYNEQFF. V usage is TRBV27 and J usage is TRBJ2-1, with 7 nucleotides matching TRBD1. Germline CDR1 is MNHEY and CDR2 is SMNVEV (reference sequence). The CDR3 runs 14 residues. V lost 6 bases, J lost 2 bases, and 4 bases stayed unmatched.

CDR3 in amino acids: CASSLRSEAFF. The DNA of the CDR3 is TGTGCCAGCAGCCTACGCTCTGAAGCTTTCTTT. The chain employs TRBV28 and TRBJ1-1; no clear D gene. This CDR3 has 11 amino acids. From germline, CDR1 is MDHEN and CDR2 SYDVKM. V gave up 6 bases and J gave up 6 bases, with 8 bases separating them. Full variable domain (missing parts from reference TRBV28 and TRBJ1-1): DVKVTQSSRYLVKRTGEKVFLECVQDMDHENMFWYRQDPGLGLRLIYFSYDVKMKEKGDIPEGYSVSREKKERFSLILESASTNQTSMYLCASSLRSEAFFGQGTRLTVV.

V gene TRBV5-4 combines with J gene TRBJ2-3; 10 nucleotides align to TRBD1. From germline, CDR1 is SGHNT and CDR2 YYREEE (reference sequence). The J segment lost 6 bases and the V segment lost 7 bases, leaving 8 bases of the junction unmatched. This CDR3 spans 14 amino acids. DNA of the CDR3: TGTGCCAGCCTAGGGACAGGGGATACTGATACGCAGTATTTT. It yields the protein CASLGTGDTDTQYF.

The chain links TRBV6-1 to TRBJ2-7; TRBD2 is a possible D gene (5 bases). Trimming shortened V by 2 bases and J by 3 bases, and 23 bases separated the two germline ends. This CDR3 contains 18 residues. Germline values: CDR1 MNHNS, CDR2 SASEGT. CDR3 residues: CASSETVGVGPKYYEQYF. The CDR3 DNA follows: TGTGCCAGCAGTGAAACCGTCGGGGTCGGCCCCAAATACTACGAGCAGTACTTC.

The chain recombines TRBV29-1 with TRBJ2-1, with a possible D match to TRBD1 (6 bases). There are 15 residues in the CDR3. Germline CDR1 reads SQVTM; CDR2 reads ANQGSEA. Trimming removed 1 base from V and 2 bases from J, with 12 bases in between. The CDR3 is CSVEGGTPAYNEQFF. The CDR3 region has the DNA TGCAGCGTTGAAGGGGGGACACCGGCCTACAATGAGCAGTTCTTC.

This clone was detected only a few times. This chain links TRBV6-4 with TRBJ1-1; a weak D match, TRBD1 (5 bases). Germline V gene lookup returns CDR1 MRHNA and CDR2 SNTAGT. With 6 bases removed from V and 1 base from J, the gap between germline ends came to 12 bases. This CDR3 region has 14 residues. This CDR3 reads CASRSGTENTEAFF. Written as DNA, the CDR3 is TGTGCCAGCAGAAGCGGGACCGAGAACACTGAAGCTTTCTTT.

This chain uses TRBV5-4 with TRBJ2-3; TRBD2 matches 12 bases. From germline, CDR1 is SGHNT and CDR2 YYREEE (reference sequence). CDR3 length: 16 amino acids. Trimming removed 3 bases from V and 6 bases from J; junction bases left unmatched: 8. CDR3 amino acids: CASSWAASGRGDTQYF. The CDR3 coding sequence is TGTGCCAGCAGCTGGGCCGCTAGCGGGAGGGGGGATACGCAGTATTTT.

The chain joins TRBV28 to TRBJ2-5; D possibly corresponds to TRBD2 (5 bases). The end of the DNA is better explained by TRBJ2-7, so the J call may be wrong. The V gene's germline CDR1 is MDHEN and CDR2 SYDVKM. The CDR3 loop spans 13 amino acids. CDR3 nucleotide sequence: TGTGCCAGCAGTCCCACGGGGTCCTACGAGCAGTACTTC. Its protein is CASSPTGSYEQYF.

The chain has TRBV11-3 and TRBJ1-5, with D possibly matching TRBD1 (6 bases). This CDR3 has 18 residues. The V end lost 0 bases, the J end lost 5 bases, and 20 bases lay between the germline ends. From germline, CDR1 is SGHNT and CDR2 YENEEA. CDR3 in amino acids: CASSLDPPQGSPHQPQHF. The DNA for the CDR3 is TGTGCCAGCAGCTTAGATCCCCCCCAGGGGAGTCCCCATCAGCCCCAGCATTTT.

This sequence joins TRBV28 and TRBJ2-5; 9 bases match TRBD2. The J call could be wrong; TRBJ2-7 is a better fit for the DNA end. This CDR3 is 14 amino acids long. Looked up from germline, CDR1 is MDHEN and CDR2 is SYDVKM. The CDR3 loop reads CASSFLAGYYEQYF. CDR3 nucleotide sequence: TGTGCCAGCAGTTTCCTAGCGGGGTACTACGAGCAGTACTTC.

The chain combines TRBV5-4 with TRBJ2-1; D may be TRBD2 (6 bases). The CDR3 is 17 amino acids. Between the trimmed V and J ends, which lost 1 base and 5 bases, there was a span of 19 bases. Germline values: CDR1 SGHNT, CDR2 YYREEE (reference sequence). The CDR3 spells CASSLWVRDSGDNEQFF. The CDR3 coding sequence is TGTGCCAGCAGCTTGTGGGTTCGGGACTCGGGAGACAATGAGCAGTTCTTC.

CDR3 bases: TGTGCCAGCAGCTTTGAGCGTTCTGGGGCCAACGTCCTGACTTTC. Translated: CASSFERSGANVLTF. This sequence joins TRBV5-6 and TRBJ2-6; D gene unclear. There are 15 residues in the CDR3. Germline CDR1 and CDR2: SGHDT and YYEEEE. Trimming stripped 2 bases from V and 1 base from J, with 7 bases between.

V usage is TRBV7-9 and J usage is TRBJ2-7, with a possible D match to TRBD2 (6 bases). CDR3 length equals 14 residues. The ends were cut back, 6 bases at V and 3 bases at J, with 15 bases in the middle. CDR1 is SEHNR, CDR2 FQNEAQ, per germline (reference sequence). For the CDR3, the DNA is TGTGCCAGCAGTTCCCGGGACTTAATCTACGAGCAGTACTTC. It is translated as CASSSRDLIYEQYF.

J is TRBJ1-1 and V is TRBV28; D is possibly TRBD1 (5 bases). V lost 2 bases and J 0 bases, leaving 10 bases between the germline ends. This CDR3 comprises 15 residues. Germline V gene data show CDR1 as MDHEN and CDR2 as SYDVKM. The CDR3 nucleotides read TGTGCCAGCAGTTTACCGGGGGAAATGAACACTGAAGCTTTCTTT. The encoded protein is CASSLPGEMNTEAFF.

The gene calls are TRBV7-3 and TRBJ2-1, with 8 bases lining up with TRBD2. Germline V gene lookup returns CDR1 SGHTA and CDR2 FQGTGA. V lost 5 bases, J lost 6 bases, and 6 bases stayed unmatched. CDR3 length: 14 amino acids. In nucleotides, the CDR3 is TGTGCCAGCAGCGCGGGACTAGAAGCCAATGAGCAGTTCTTC. Protein sequence: CASSAGLEANEQFF.

This clone appeared once. The V and J genes are TRBV27 and TRBJ2-1; tentatively, D is TRBD2 (6 bases). Trimming removed 3 bases from V and 7 bases from J, with 13 bases in between. This CDR3 region has 14 residues. The germline CDR1 and CDR2 sequences are MNHEY and SMNVEV (reference sequence). The CDR3 loop is CASSFIWGDNEQFF. CDR3 DNA sequence: TGTGCCAGCAGTTTTATCTGGGGGGATAATGAGCAGTTCTTC.